This T cell receptor beta chain appears in the sequencing data of a study of early T cells in non-severe SARS-CoV-2 infection listed by TCRdb under 2021. Some background on the complete study: Because TCR sequencing was done on bulk RNA from unsorted whole blood, the alpha and beta chains could not be paired. Overall results and qualifications from the work: VDJdb matching was skewed toward anti-spike CD8 responses and likely underestimated virus-specific expansions by missing private and CD4 specificities.

Inclusive of the bounding cysteine and phenylalanine, the CDR3 is 14 residues long. Only CDR3 DNA is held: 42 bases, read in frame from base 1. V lost 5 bases and J lost 4 bases; the stretch between them is 14 bases long. The germline V gene (reference sequence) specifies LGHDT as CDR1 and YNNKEL as CDR2. Set within a cohort of healthcare workers in London, UK, this nested case-control study involved weekly PCR testing of nasopharyngeal swabs along with blood sampling. Healthcare workers were recruited between 23 and 31 March 2020, during the week of the UK lockdown, and were followed weekly for up to roughly 16 weeks. As for this clonotype: Its antigen is currently not known. No base qualities exist here, and no much larger clone lies one base off it.

Receptor libraries were prepared by 5' RACE. Instrument on record: NextSeq 500. To correct for sequencing error and PCR bias, the TCR library protocol tagged individual cDNA molecules with unique molecular identifiers. Sequencing covered both TCR alpha and beta chains, and within each sample the abundances of alpha and beta sequences were tightly co-correlated. The source study handled its data this way. Decombinator V4 was used to perform V gene, J gene and CDR3 annotation of TCR sequences. TCRs were defined as expanded if a significant change between any two time points was detected under a Poisson model with p below 0.0001. TCR abundances were normalised to the total number of TCRs sequenced in each sample and reported as counts per million. TRAV1-2 paired with TRAJ12, TRAJ20 or TRAJ33 defined MAIT TCRs, while TRAV10 paired with TRAJ18 defined iNKT TCRs. A search of VDJdb, accessed on 1 November 2021, was run for TCRs annotated to CMV, EBV and SARS-CoV-2, with TCRs annotated for multiple antigens excluded. The public sequencing data were trimmed at Q25 with fastp and processed into clonotypes with MiXCR by TCRdb, which kept only in-frame beta chains. Each CDR3 protein appears once, grouped with its most common genes and DNA. These V and J calls derive from TCRdb rather than the authors' analysis. The sample table lists roughly 63,000 distinct CDR3 sequences, roughly 12% of them with a count of one. The ten largest clones represent over 3% of the sample.

The sequence joins TRBV3-1 to TRBJ2-5, with no reliable assignment of the D segment. Sample: whole blood. This TCR derives from an adult who was a healthcare worker with PCR-confirmed SARS-CoV-2 infection or an uninfected control (not recorded which). In nucleotide form, the sequence is TGTGCCAGCAGCTCCAGACTGACGGCAGAGACCCAGTACTTC. It codes for CASSSRLTAETQYF.